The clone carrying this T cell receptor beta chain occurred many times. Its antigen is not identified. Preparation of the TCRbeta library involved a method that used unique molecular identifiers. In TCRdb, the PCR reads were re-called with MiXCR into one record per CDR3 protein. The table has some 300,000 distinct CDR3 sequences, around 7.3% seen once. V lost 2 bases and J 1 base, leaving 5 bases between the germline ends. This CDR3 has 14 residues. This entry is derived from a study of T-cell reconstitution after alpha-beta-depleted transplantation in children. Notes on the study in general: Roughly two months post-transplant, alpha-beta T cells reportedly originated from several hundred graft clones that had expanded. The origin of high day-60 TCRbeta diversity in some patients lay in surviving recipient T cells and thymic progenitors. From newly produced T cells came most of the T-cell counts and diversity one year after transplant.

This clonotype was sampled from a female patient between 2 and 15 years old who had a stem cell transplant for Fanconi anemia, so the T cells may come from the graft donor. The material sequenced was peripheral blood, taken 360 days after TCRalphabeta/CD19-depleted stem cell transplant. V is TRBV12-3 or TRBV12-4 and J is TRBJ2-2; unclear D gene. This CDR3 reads CASSLRQNTGELFF. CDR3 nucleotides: TGTGCCAGCAGTTTAAGACAGAACACCGGGGAGCTGTTTTTT.